Sequencing of this TCR beta chain was carried out in a study of control samples from healthy donors and cancer patients. Here immunoSEQ multiplex PCR was the method, and the copy in TCRdb shows in-frame clones only, minus some. This table holds about 180,000 clones, roughly 89% found once. The sample was blood. This receptor was identified in a woman aged 50 to 60 in good health.

The CDR3 DNA sequence: TGTGCCAGCGCCTGGAGGGACATCGGGCCCTACGAGCAGTACTTC. Protein product: CASAWRDIGPYEQYF. The chain is built from TRBV2 and TRBJ2-7; D may match TRBD1 or TRBD2 (6 bases each). The CDR3 covers 15 residues. CDR1 is SNHLY and CDR2 is FYNNEI in the germline V gene. Trimming pared 8 bases from V and 2 bases from J, leaving 19 bases between.